This entry lists 28 T cell receptor beta chains sequenced from one sample in a study of identical twins. In TCRdb, the 5' RACE reads were re-called with MiXCR into one record per CDR3 protein. The table shows 450,000 or so distinct CDR3 sequences, with 13% to 15% occurring only once. The same sample was also used in a study of yellow fever vaccine responses in identical twins.

Sequences were obtained from CD4+ T cells sorted from blood. These TCRs come from a woman in her late teens or twenties in good health.

V usage is TRBV7-8 and J usage is TRBJ2-5, with 8 nucleotides matching TRBD2. The CDR3 is 15 amino acids. CDR1 is SGHVS, CDR2 FQNEAQ, per germline. Trimming took 4 bases from V and 4 from J; bases not matched to a gene: 8. CDR3 bases: TGTGCCAGCAGCTCACGGACTAGCCTGGGAGAGACCCAGTACTTC. It encodes CASSSRTSLGETQYF. Full variable domain (missing parts from reference TRBV7-8 and TRBJ2-5): GAGVSQSPRYKVAKRGQDVALRCDPISGHVSLFWYQQALGQGPEFLTYFQNEAQLDKSGLPSDRFFAERPEGSVSTLKIQRTQQEDSAVYLCASSSRTSLGETQYFGPGTRLLVL.

In its sample, this clonotype was seen a few times. The CDR3 DNA is TGTGCCAGCAGCTCCTCGTTTGGTAGGGGCTTAGACGAGCAGTACTTC. Translating it yields CASSSSFGRGLDEQYF. The V and J genes are TRBV7-2 and TRBJ2-7; a possible D gene is TRBD1 (5 bases). Germline CDR1 is SGHTA and CDR2 is FQGNSA. Deletions cut 4 bases from V and 5 bases from J, with 21 bases between. The CDR3 spans 16 residues. Using reference TRBV7-2 and TRBJ2-7 for the parts outside the CDR3, the full variable domain is GAGVSQSPSNKVTEKGKDVELRCDPISGHTALYWYRQSLGQGLEFLIYFQGNSAPDKSGLPSDRFSAERTGGSVSTLTIQRTQQEDSAVYLCASSSSFGRGLDEQYFGPGTRLTVT.

This sequence joins TRBV4-3 and TRBJ2-1, with TRBD2 as a possible D gene (6 bases). This CDR3 is 17 amino acids long. Germline V gives CDR1 LGHNA, CDR2 YSLEER. Trimming removed 0 bases from V and 6 bases from J, with 18 bases in between. CDR3 amino acids: CASSQDSRLEICNEQFF. In nucleotides, the CDR3 is TGCGCCAGCAGCCAAGATAGTAGACTAGAGATCTGCAATGAGCAGTTCTTC.

This sequence joins TRBV28 and TRBJ2-5; a weak D match, TRBD1 (5 bases). With 7 bases removed from V and 4 bases from J, the gap between germline ends came to 16 bases. Germline CDR1 MDHEN, CDR2 SYDVKM. The CDR3 runs 14 residues. The CDR3 coding sequence is TGTGCCAGCAATGTAGGGGCCCCAGGAGAGACCCAGTACTTC. Encoded protein: CASNVGAPGETQYF.

This chain links TRBV2 with TRBJ2-7, with a weak D call TRBD1 (6 bases). The germline CDR1 and CDR2 sequences are SNHLY and FYNNEI. Trimming took 6 bases from V and 0 from J, leaving 12 bases between them. CDR3 length: 14 residues. Written as DNA, the CDR3 is TGTGCCAGCAGGCACCGGGACAACTCCTACGAGCAGTACTTC. Translating it yields CASRHRDNSYEQYF.

Ten or more counts support this clonotype. The rearrangement links TRBV5-1 to TRBJ1-5; 10 bases line up with TRBD1. CDR1 is SGHRS, CDR2 YFSETQ, per germline. V was pared by 4 bases and J by 1 base, with 2 bases of the junction left unmatched. The CDR3 length is 15 residues. The CDR3 region is CASSETGGSNQPQHF. CDR3 bases: TGCGCCAGCAGCGAGACAGGGGGCAGCAATCAGCCCCAGCATTTT.

The chain recombines TRBV5-1 with TRBJ2-7; D is unresolved. CDR1 is SGHRS and CDR2 is YFSETQ in the germline V gene. This CDR3 comprises 14 residues. V was cut by 1 base and J by 5 bases, with 13 bases left in between. The CDR3 DNA sequence: TGCGCCAGCAGCTTGAGATTCGTGACGGACGAGCAGTACTTC. The encoded protein is CASSLRFVTDEQYF. The full variable domain, with the rest looked up from reference TRBV5-1 and TRBJ2-7, is KAGVTQTPRYLIKTRGQQVTLSCSPISGHRSVSWYQQTPGQGLQFLFEYFSETQRNKGNFPGRFSGRQFSNSRSEMNVSTLELGDSALYLCASSLRFVTDEQYFGPGTRLTVT.

This clonotype was detected ten times or more. The V call is TRBV7-2, the J call TRBJ2-1; D remains ambiguous. The CDR3 is 11 amino acids. The germline V gene encodes CDR1 SGHTA and CDR2 FQGNSA. Trimming stripped 5 bases from V and 8 bases from J, with 7 bases between. CDR3 loop: CASSLVDEQFF. The CDR3 DNA follows: TGTGCCAGCAGCCTCGTGGATGAGCAGTTCTTC.

This clonotype was seen at least ten times. Written as DNA, the CDR3 is TGTGCCAGCGACCTGGGGAACACCGGGGAGCTGTTTTTT. This codes for CASDLGNTGELFF. The V call is TRBV7-9, the J call TRBJ2-2, with D unclear. From germline, CDR1 is SEHNR and CDR2 FQNEAQ (reference sequence). The CDR3 consists of 13 residues. Trimming removed 8 bases at V and 1 base at J, with 8 bases between.

The chain carries TRBV7-2 and TRBJ2-7; D is ambiguous. The V gene's germline CDR1 is SGHTA and CDR2 FQGNSA. The CDR3 has 12 amino acids. V was trimmed by 4 bases and J by 0 bases, leaving 4 bases between them. Here the CDR3 reads CASSSYSYEQYF. The CDR3 coding sequence is TGTGCCAGCAGCTCATACTCCTACGAGCAGTACTTC. Full variable domain (rest looked up from reference TRBV7-2 and TRBJ2-7): GAGVSQSPSNKVTEKGKDVELRCDPISGHTALYWYRQSLGQGLEFLIYFQGNSAPDKSGLPSDRFSAERTGGSVSTLTIQRTQQEDSAVYLCASSSYSYEQYFGPGTRLTVT.

This clonotype has a count of ten or more. This rearrangement joins TRBV29-1 to TRBJ1-1; no firm D call. V lost 5 bases and J 2 bases, leaving 6 bases between the germline ends. CDR1 is SQVTM, CDR2 ANQGSEA, per germline. The CDR3 sequence is 11 residues long. Written as DNA, the CDR3 is TGCAGCGTTCGGGTAAACACTGAAGCTTTCTTT. Encoded protein: CSVRVNTEAFF.

This sequence joins TRBV10-3 and TRBJ2-1; D is ambiguous. The CDR3 covers 12 residues. CDR1 and CDR2 (germline): ENHRY, SYGVKD. V lost 3 bases to trimming and J lost 4 bases, with 4 bases between them. The CDR3 sequence is CAISEGYNEQFF. CDR3 nucleotides: TGTGCCATCAGTGAAGGATACAATGAGCAGTTCTTC.

The chain links TRBV10-3 to TRBJ2-7; 14 nucleotides agree with TRBD2. The CDR3 runs to 16 residues. CDR1 ENHRY and CDR2 SYGVKD come from the germline V gene. Losses at the gene ends were 1 base for V and 7 bases for J; bases not matched to a gene: 6. The CDR3 sequence: CAISEFRGLAGEEQYF. The CDR3 bases are TGTGCCATCAGTGAGTTTAGGGGACTAGCGGGGGAAGAGCAGTACTTC.

This clonotype was observed a few times. The V gene is TRBV10-1, the J gene TRBJ2-5; D might be TRBD2 (6 bases). CDR3 size: 15 residues. Germline V gives CDR1 WNHNN, CDR2 SYGVQD (reference sequence). Trimming pared 2 bases from V and 5 bases from J, leaving 15 bases between. The CDR3 protein is CASSEGGSLTETQYF. The CDR3 bases are TGCGCCAGCAGTGAGGGAGGGTCGTTGACGGAGACCCAGTACTTC.

The chain employs TRBV6-2 or TRBV6-3 and TRBJ2-7; D is unclear. The CDR3 spans 13 residues. The germline V gene encodes CDR1 MNHEY and CDR2 SVGEGT. The V and J ends lost 2 bases and 7 bases respectively, with 12 bases between them. The CDR3 spells CASSYEVIKEQYF. DNA for the CDR3: TGTGCCAGCAGTTACGAAGTTATCAAGGAGCAGTACTTC.

This sequence joins TRBV20-1 and TRBJ2-5, with 7 bases identical to TRBD2. The CDR3 has 13 residues. J gave up 2 bases and V 4 bases, and 4 bases lay outside the gene matches. The V gene's germline CDR1 is DFQATT and CDR2 SNEGSKA (reference sequence). The CDR3 DNA reads as TGCAGTGCTATACTAGCGAAACAAGAGACCCAGTACTTC. Translation gives CSAILAKQETQYF.

In this sample, this clonotype turned up a few times. This rearrangement joins TRBV11-3 to TRBJ2-5; 10 bases are a match to TRBD2. The V gene's germline CDR1 is SGHNT and CDR2 YENEEA. V gave up 5 bases and J gave up 3 bases; unmatched junction bases: 9. This CDR3 region has 16 residues. The CDR3 protein is CASSPRWLAGEETQYF. CDR3 bases: TGTGCCAGCAGCCCGAGATGGCTAGCGGGAGAAGAGACCCAGTACTTC.

This clonotype was found a few times. The CDR3 DNA reads as TGTGCCAGCAGCGTTCAGGGGGTTACACGAAACAATGAGCAGTTCTTC. Protein: CASSVQGVTRNNEQFF. This rearrangement joins TRBV9 to TRBJ2-1; 7 nucleotides line up with TRBD1. Trimming removed 2 bases from V and 5 bases from J; junction bases left unmatched: 10. Germline V lookup: CDR1 SGDLS, CDR2 YYNGEE. CDR3 length equals 16 residues.

This clonotype has more than one count but fewer than ten. The chain couples TRBV5-6 to TRBJ2-7; maybe TRBD2 (6 bases). The germline V gene encodes CDR1 SGHDT and CDR2 YYEEEE. The CDR3 sequence is 15 residues long. Deletions cut 4 bases from V and 4 bases from J, with 18 bases between. The chain's CDR3 is CASSHQGGALYEQYF. The CDR3 DNA reads TGTGCCAGCAGCCACCAAGGCGGGGCCTTGTACGAGCAGTACTTC.

This clonotype was seen at least ten times. The chain is built from TRBV7-2 and TRBJ2-3; 7 bases agree with TRBD2. The CDR3 has 14 residues. Per germline, CDR1 SGHTA and CDR2 FQGNSA. With V trimmed by 0 bases and J by 7 bases, 4 bases remained unmatched. DNA for the CDR3: TGTGCCAGCAGCTTAGCTGAGCGGGGAAATACGCAGTATTTT. Its protein product is CASSLAERGNTQYF.

This CDR3 reads CASSRLAGGVYNEQFF. Written as DNA, the CDR3 is TGTGCCAGCAGCCGACTAGCGGGGGGCGTCTACAATGAGCAGTTCTTC. The chain recombines TRBV28 with TRBJ2-1; 13 bases agree with TRBD2. The germline V gene has CDR1 MDHEN and CDR2 SYDVKM. With 6 bases clipped from V and 3 bases from J, the junction kept 5 bases outside the gene matches. This CDR3 comprises 16 residues.

V and J are TRBV27 and TRBJ2-1; TRBD2 agrees at 7 bases. CDR3 length: 13 residues. Germline loops: CDR1 MNHEY, CDR2 SMNVEV (reference sequence). J was trimmed by 7 bases and V by 7 bases; bases with no gene match: 7. In nucleotides, the CDR3 is TGTGCCAGCACCCGCGGGACTACAAATGAGCAGTTCTTC. The encoded protein is CASTRGTTNEQFF.

This clonotype was counted ten times or more. The chain uses TRBV12-3 or TRBV12-4 and TRBJ2-1; D call uncertain. The CDR3 sequence is 13 residues long. The V gene lost 4 bases and the J gene lost 10 bases, with 14 bases spanning the gap. The CDR3 bases are TGTGCCAGCAGTTCAGATACGATGGGGGAGCAGTTCTTC. Its translation is CASSSDTMGEQFF.

The rearrangement joins TRBV12-3 or TRBV12-4 to TRBJ2-2; D not certain. This CDR3 contains 12 residues. Between the trimmed V and J ends, which lost 6 bases and 7 bases, there was a span of 9 bases. Here the CDR3 DNA reads TGTGCCAGCAGAGAACAGCGCGGGGAGCTGTTTTTT. Residues: CASREQRGELFF.

This rearrangement joins TRBV2 to TRBJ2-6; 7 bases agree with TRBD1. The trim removed 6 bases at V and 0 bases at J, leaving 8 bases unmatched. The V gene's germline CDR1 is SNHLY and CDR2 FYNNEI. There are 17 residues in the CDR3. CDR3 coding DNA: TGTGCCAGCAGAATAGGGACAGCCAACTCTGGGGCCAACGTCCTGACTTTC. Its translation: CASRIGTANSGANVLTF. Full variable domain (rest looked up from reference TRBV2 and TRBJ2-6): EPEVTQTPSHQVTQMGQEVILRCVPISNHLYFYWYRQILGQKVEFLVSFYNNEISEKSEIFDDQFSVERPDGSNFTLKIRSTKLEDSAMYFCASRIGTANSGANVLTFGAGSRLTVL.

This clonotype has a handful of counts. The chain couples TRBV7-2 to TRBJ2-5, with D possibly matching TRBD2 (6 bases). CDR3 length equals 16 residues. The V end lost 3 bases, the J end lost 5 bases, and 19 bases lay between the germline ends. Germline V gene lookup returns CDR1 SGHTA and CDR2 FQGNSA. CDR3 DNA sequence: TGTGCCAGCAGCTTTCTCGGGGCGGGGTATGAGGAGACCCAGTACTTC. It translates to CASSFLGAGYEETQYF.

This clonotype was counted at least ten times. The CDR3 nucleotides read TGTGCCAGCAGTTTAAACATCGAGCAGTTCTTC. The encoded protein is CASSLNIEQFF. This chain uses TRBV12-3 or TRBV12-4 with TRBJ2-1, with D hard to call. With 2 bases removed from V and 10 bases from J, the gap between germline ends came to 6 bases. This CDR3 has 11 residues.

The CDR3 nucleotides are TGTGCCAGCAGTCTGCTAGCGTCACTGAGCTCCTACAATGAGCAGTTCTTC. Its translation is CASSLLASLSSYNEQFF. V is TRBV27 and J is TRBJ2-1; maybe TRBD2 (6 bases). Germline-derived CDR1 and CDR2 are MNHEY and SMNVEV (reference sequence). V dropped 5 bases and J dropped 0 bases, with 17 bases sitting between them. This CDR3 contains 17 residues.